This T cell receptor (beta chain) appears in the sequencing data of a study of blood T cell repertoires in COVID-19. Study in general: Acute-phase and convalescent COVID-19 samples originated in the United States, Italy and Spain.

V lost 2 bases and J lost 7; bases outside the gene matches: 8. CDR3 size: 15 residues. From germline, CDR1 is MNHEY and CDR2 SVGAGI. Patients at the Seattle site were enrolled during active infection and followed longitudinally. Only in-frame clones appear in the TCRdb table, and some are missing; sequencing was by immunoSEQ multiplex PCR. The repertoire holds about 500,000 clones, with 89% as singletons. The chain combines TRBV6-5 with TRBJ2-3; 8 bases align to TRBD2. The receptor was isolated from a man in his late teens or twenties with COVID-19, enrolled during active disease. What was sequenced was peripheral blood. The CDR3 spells CASSYAGRAGNTQYF. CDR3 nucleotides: TGTGCCAGCAGTTACGCCGGGAGGGCCGGAAATACGCAGTATTTT.